These 22 T cell receptor beta chains were all obtained from the same sample, sequenced in a study of CD8+CD57+ T cells in acquired aplastic anemia. Using genomic DNA as the template, TCR beta VDJ and CDR3 profiling was carried out. MiXCR, applied by TCRdb to the reads, yields one record per CDR3 protein. The sample lists about 180,000 distinct CDR3 sequences, roughly 60% seen once, with approximately 40% in the top ten. Patients included in sequencing had previously demonstrated CD8+CD57+ cell expansion by flow cytometry. Material for sequencing was sorted CD4+, CD8+, or CD8+CD57+ T cells (not recorded which) from PBMCs. Every receptor here comes from a human donor with aplastic anemia.

This chain links TRBV10-1 with TRBJ1-2; no clear D. Trimming removed 3 bases at V and 6 bases at J, with 14 bases between. Looked up from germline, CDR1 is WNHNN and CDR2 is SYGVQD (reference sequence). This CDR3 comprises 14 residues. The CDR3 sequence: CASSDKWGKDGYTF. CDR3 sequence (DNA): TGCGCCAGCAGTGATAAGTGGGGAAAGGATGGCTACACCTTC.

In this sample, this clonotype turned up many times. The CDR3 sequence: CASSYSSAGGKWYGYTF. As DNA, the CDR3 is TGTGCCAGCAGTTACTCGTCAGCAGGGGGAAAATGGTATGGCTACACCTTC. The chain links TRBV6-5 to TRBJ1-2; TRBD1 matches 7 bases. Germline CDR1 is MNHEY and CDR2 is SVGAGI. The V segment lost 0 bases and the J segment 5 bases; nucleotides outside the gene matches: 12. This CDR3 comprises 17 residues.

The V gene is TRBV15, the J gene TRBJ1-6; D gene uncertain. From germline, CDR1 is LNHNV and CDR2 YYDKDF (reference sequence). The CDR3 runs to 14 residues. The ends were cut back, 10 bases at V and 7 bases at J, with 17 bases in the middle. DNA of the CDR3: TGTGCCAGCAGTGGAGAATCGGTGAATTCACCCCTCCACTTT. Its protein is CASSGESVNSPLHF. Complete variable domain (other parts from reference TRBV15 and TRBJ1-6): DAMVIQNPRYQVTQFGKPVTLSCSQTLNHNVMYWYQQKSSQAPKLLFHYYDKDFNNEADTPDNFQSRRPNTSFCFLDIRSPGLGDTAMYLCASSGESVNSPLHFGNGTRLTVT.

The CDR3 is CATSKTRWGFEAFF. The CDR3 DNA reads TGTGCCACCTCCAAAACACGGTGGGGATTTGAAGCTTTCTTT. The chain carries TRBV2 and TRBJ1-1; D not resolved. Per germline, CDR1 SNHLY and CDR2 FYNNEI. The CDR3 totals 14 residues. V shed 10 bases and J shed 7 bases, with 22 bases lying between them.

This clonotype has at least ten counts. The rearrangement uses TRBV5-5 and TRBJ1-3; TRBD1 might be the D (6 bases). CDR1 is SGHKS and CDR2 is YYEKEE in the germline V gene (reference sequence). The germline V and J ends were trimmed by 3 bases and 4 bases, with 11 bases remaining between them. The CDR3 is 14 residues long. The CDR3 DNA reads as TGTGCCAGCAGCTACCCAGGGGAGGGAAACACCATATATTTT. It specifies CASSYPGEGNTIYF.

This clonotype was counted ten times or more. The chain links TRBV29-1 to TRBJ1-1; TRBD1 might be the D (5 bases). Germline CDR1 reads SQVTM; CDR2 reads ANQGSEA. Trimming removed 6 bases at V and 1 base at J, with 9 bases between. This CDR3 region has 12 residues. This chain's CDR3 is CSVQTENTEAFF. The CDR3 region has the DNA TGCAGCGTCCAGACAGAGAACACTGAAGCTTTCTTT.

This chain links TRBV20-1 with TRBJ2-3; TRBD1 might be the D (6 bases). The CDR3 loop spans 14 amino acids. Trimming shortened V by 6 bases and J by 2 bases, and 15 bases separated the two germline ends. The germline V gene encodes CDR1 DFQATT and CDR2 SNEGSKA (reference sequence). CDR3 region: CSAPPGANTDTQYF. CDR3 DNA: TGCAGTGCCCCTCCAGGGGCCAACACAGATACGCAGTATTTT.

In this sample, this clonotype turned up many times. J is TRBJ1-3 and V is TRBV12-3 or TRBV12-4; 7 nucleotides align to TRBD1. The CDR3 runs to 15 residues. V was clipped by 5 bases and J by 3 bases; unmatched bases: 7. CDR3 sequence: CASSRGGVSGNTIYF. The CDR3 DNA reads TGTGCCAGCAGTAGAGGGGGCGTAAGTGGAAACACCATATATTTT.

The chain carries TRBV7-2 and TRBJ2-1; 7 bases are a match to TRBD2. The CDR3 has 15 amino acids. The germline gives CDR1 SGHTA, CDR2 FQGNSA. The junction had 12 bases not matched to a gene; V was cut back by 5 bases and J by 8 bases. CDR3 DNA sequence: TGTGCCAGCAGCCCCACGGGGGGAGGGCCATATGAGCAGTTCTTC. It encodes CASSPTGGGPYEQFF.

About this clonotype: Without the conserved terminal phenylalanine or tryptophan, this CDR3 likely stems from a read error. CDR3 DNA sequence: TGTGCCAGCAGCGTAGAAGCGGAGGAGCAAGAGACCCAGTACCTC. Amino acids: CASSVEAEEQETQYL. The chain joins TRBV9 to TRBJ2-5; D might be TRBD2 (5 bases). V was cut by 0 bases and J by 2 bases, with 11 bases left in between. This CDR3 region has 15 residues. CDR1 is SGDLS, CDR2 YYNGEE, per germline.

This clonotype was recorded many times. The V and J genes are TRBV5-1 and TRBJ1-1; TRBD1 might be the D (6 bases). This CDR3 has 14 amino acids. Trimming shortened V by 4 bases and J by 3 bases, and 13 bases separated the two germline ends. Germline V lookup: CDR1 SGHRS, CDR2 YFSETQ. The DNA of the CDR3 is TGCGCCAGCAGCCCCCGTTACAGGGACACTGAAGCTTTCTTT. It codes for CASSPRYRDTEAFF. The full variable domain, rest sourced from reference TRBV5-1 and TRBJ1-1, is KAGVTQTPRYLIKTRGQQVTLSCSPISGHRSVSWYQQTPGQGLQFLFEYFSETQRNKGNFPGRFSGRQFSNSRSEMNVSTLELGDSALYLCASSPRYRDTEAFFGQGTRLTVV.

The chain has TRBV7-2 and TRBJ2-5, with a tentative D call TRBD1 (6 bases). V was cut by 1 base and J by 9 bases, with 21 bases left in between. Germline V gene data show CDR1 as SGHTA and CDR2 as FQGNSA. The CDR3 contains 16 residues. The chain's CDR3 is CASSLGPGWGLGAQYF. CDR3 bases: TGTGCCAGCAGCTTAGGACCGGGATGGGGGCTAGGGGCCCAGTACTTC.

The chain recombines TRBV29-1 with TRBJ1-5, with 10 bases aligning to TRBD1. The V segment lost 6 bases and the J segment 5 bases; nucleotides outside the gene matches: 4. The length of the CDR3 is 13 residues. The germline V gene encodes CDR1 SQVTM and CDR2 ANQGSEA. The CDR3 DNA sequence: TGCAGCGTGGCCGGGACAGGGGATCAGCCCCAGCATTTT. It codes for CSVAGTGDQPQHF.

The chain has TRBV2 and TRBJ1-6; possibly TRBD1 for D (6 bases). Germline CDR1 and CDR2: SNHLY and FYNNEI. Deletions cut 8 bases from V and 8 bases from J, with 13 bases between. The CDR3 runs to 13 residues. The CDR3 DNA reads TGTGCCAGCTACCGAGGGGGGGATTCACCCCTCCACTTT. As protein: CASYRGGDSPLHF.

The CDR3 region is CSARGLRQALNFTSSYNSPLHF. The CDR3 DNA is TGCAGTGCTAGGGGGCTTCGACAGGCCCTGAATTTTACGAGCTCCTATAATTCACCCCTCCACTTT. This chain joins TRBV20-1 and TRBJ1-6; perhaps TRBD1 as D (6 bases). V was trimmed by 3 bases and J by 0 bases, leaving 30 bases between them. From germline, CDR1 is DFQATT and CDR2 SNEGSKA (reference sequence). The CDR3 runs 22 residues.

The chain couples TRBV29-1 to TRBJ2-7, with TRBD2 identical over 8 bases. The CDR3 sequence is 14 residues long. Germline V CDR1 and CDR2: SQVTM, ANQGSEA. As DNA, the CDR3 is TGCAGTGTGACGGGGGGGGCATACACCTACGAGCAGTACTTC. Protein: CSVTGGAYTYEQYF.

This sequence joins TRBV7-8 and TRBJ2-1; D gene uncertain. This CDR3 region has 13 residues. The V and J ends lost 6 bases and 3 bases respectively, with 9 bases between them. Looked up from germline, CDR1 is SGHVS and CDR2 is FQNEAQ. CDR3: CASSPSVYNEQFF. CDR3 in DNA: TGTGCCAGCAGTCCGTCGGTCTACAATGAGCAGTTCTTC. The full variable domain, with the rest looked up from reference TRBV7-8 and TRBJ2-1, is GAGVSQSPRYKVAKRGQDVALRCDPISGHVSLFWYQQALGQGPEFLTYFQNEAQLDKSGLPSDRFFAERPEGSVSTLKIQRTQQEDSAVYLCASSPSVYNEQFFGPGTRLTVL.

This clonotype occurred many times. The chain combines TRBV27 with TRBJ2-7, with TRBD2 matching 10 bases. V dropped 8 bases and J dropped 3; count of bases not matched to a gene: 10. The length of the CDR3 is 15 residues. Germline V lookup: CDR1 MNHEY, CDR2 SMNVEV (reference sequence). CDR3 sequence reads: CASYTGLAGVYEQYF. The CDR3 DNA reads as TGTGCCAGCTACACGGGGCTAGCGGGGGTCTACGAGCAGTACTTC.

Many counts were recorded for this clonotype. The chain employs TRBV6-5 and TRBJ1-6; tentative D call: TRBD1 (6 bases). The germline V gene has CDR1 MNHEY and CDR2 SVGAGI. CDR3 size: 16 residues. Trimming took off 6 bases at V and 7 bases at J, with 19 bases between the two ends. The CDR3 protein is CASRLHWTELNSPLHF. DNA for the CDR3: TGTGCCAGCAGATTACATTGGACAGAATTGAATTCACCCCTCCACTTT.

The chain couples TRBV7-9 to TRBJ1-5, with TRBD1 as a possible D gene (5 bases). CDR3 length equals 14 residues. Trimming took off 5 bases at V and 4 bases at J, with 12 bases between the two ends. Looked up from germline, CDR1 is SEHNR and CDR2 is FQNEAQ (reference sequence). DNA of the CDR3: TGTGCCAGCAGCCCCGACAGCCTTAATCAGCCCCAGCATTTT. Translation: CASSPDSLNQPQHF.

This clonotype was seen a single time. The chain couples TRBV7-9 to TRBJ1-5; D ambiguous. Trimming cost V 5 bases and J 2 bases, with 7 bases left between them. CDR1 and CDR2 from the germline V gene are SEHNR and FQNEAQ (reference sequence). This CDR3 spans 13 amino acids. This CDR3 reads CASSRLGNQPQHF. As DNA, the CDR3 is TGTGCCAGCAGCCGCCTGGGCAATCAGCCCCAGCATTTT.

This clonotype was counted between two and nine times. V gene TRBV15 combines with J gene TRBJ1-5; 7 nucleotides line up with TRBD1. This CDR3 is built from 15 residues. Germline loops: CDR1 LNHNV, CDR2 YYDKDF (reference sequence). Unmatched junction bases numbered 7, after V lost 8 bases and J lost 0 bases. This chain's CDR3 is CATEGQPTSNQPQHF. The CDR3 bases are TGTGCCACCGAGGGACAGCCAACTAGCAATCAGCCCCAGCATTTT.